The 26 T cell receptor beta chains in this list originate from one sample, sequenced in a study of T cells expressing NK-cell markers. Reanalyzing the 5' RACE reads, TCRdb keeps one entry per CDR3 protein, without DNA. Its clone listing holds about 260,000 distinct CDR3 sequences. The sample taken for sequencing was blood T cells: a sorted CD56 or NKG2C T cell subset, CD4+ or CD8+ T cells, or bulk PBMC T cells (not recorded which). The source of these receptors is a woman aged 18-70 years in good health.

The chain has TRBV20-1 and TRBJ2-3; TCRdb lists TRBD2, though no DNA is available to test this call. CDR1 is DFQATT and CDR2 is SNEGSKA in the germline V gene (reference sequence). The CDR3 covers 14 residues. This chain's CDR3 is CSARGGGVGDTQYF.

The chain carries TRBV29-1 and TRBJ2-5; the D call of TRBD1 rests on TCRdb alone, since no DNA is present to check it. The CDR3 is made up of 14 amino acids. CDR1 and CDR2 from the germline V gene are SQVTM and ANQGSEA. The CDR3 sequence is CSVGKRGDGETQYF.

The chain has TRBV29-1 and TRBJ2-1. This CDR3 is 12 amino acids long. Germline V CDR1 and CDR2: SQVTM, ANQGSEA. The CDR3 is CSVVPVYNEQFF.

This chain connects TRBV7-2 to TRBJ2-3; the D call from TCRdb, TRBD1, cannot be confirmed without DNA. The CDR3 length is 17 residues. The germline gives CDR1 SGHTA, CDR2 FQGNSA. CDR3: CASSLASDRSRTDTQYF.

This chain's CDR3 is CASSLSGGTGNEQFF. V gene TRBV11-3 combines with J gene TRBJ2-1; TCRdb's D gene call, TRBD2, goes unchecked for lack of DNA. The CDR3 runs to 15 residues. The germline V gene encodes CDR1 SGHNT and CDR2 YENEEA. Combining the CDR3 with reference TRBV11-3 and TRBJ2-1 gives the whole variable domain EAGVVQSPRYKIIEKKQPVAFWCNPISGHNTLYWYLQNLGQGPELLIRYENEEAVDDSQLPKDRFSAERLKGVDSTLKIQPAELGDSAVYLCASSLSGGTGNEQFFGPGTRLTVL.

The chain recombines TRBV6-2 or TRBV6-3 with TRBJ2-7; TCRdb picks TRBD1, but there is no DNA to check that call. Germline CDR1 and CDR2: MNHEY and SVGEGT. CDR3 length equals 15 residues. CDR3 sequence: CASSSTGTGEYEQYF.

The chain couples TRBV19 to TRBJ2-1; the TRBD2 assignment by TCRdb is unverifiable without DNA. Germline CDR1 reads LNHDA; CDR2 reads SQIVND (reference sequence). The CDR3 consists of 18 residues. The CDR3: CASSIVAGGPGTNNEQFF.

The genes are TRBV4-3 and TRBJ2-1; TCRdb selects TRBD2, and the lack of DNA leaves this call unchecked. The CDR3 is made up of 15 amino acids. Germline CDR1 is LGHNA and CDR2 is YSLEER. The CDR3 reads CASSQGGLAGNEQFF.

J is TRBJ1-5 and V is TRBV7-2. The CDR3 has 15 amino acids. Germline V gene lookup returns CDR1 SGHTA and CDR2 FQGNSA. The CDR3 protein is CASSDGGGGNQPQHF. The variable domain in full, completed from reference TRBV7-2 and TRBJ1-5, reads GAGVSQSPSNKVTEKGKDVELRCDPISGHTALYWYRQSLGQGLEFLIYFQGNSAPDKSGLPSDRFSAERTGGSVSTLTIQRTQQEDSAVYLCASSDGGGGNQPQHFGDGTRLSIL.

This rearrangement joins TRBV5-1 to TRBJ1-2; TCRdb outputs TRBD1, but without DNA this stays unchecked. CDR1 and CDR2 (germline): SGHRS, YFSETQ. The CDR3 length is 13 residues. CDR3 amino acids: CASSLERGYGYTF.

The chain employs TRBV7-2 and TRBJ2-3; TCRdb's D gene call, TRBD1, goes unchecked for lack of DNA. The CDR3 has 14 amino acids. CDR1 is SGHTA, CDR2 FQGNSA, per germline. CDR3 sequence: CASSLQSGTDTQYF.

The chain carries TRBV29-1 and TRBJ2-3. This CDR3 region has 13 residues. CDR1 SQVTM and CDR2 ANQGSEA come from the germline V gene. The CDR3 sequence is CSVGRANTDTQYF.

The rearrangement links TRBV7-3 to TRBJ2-1; TCRdb picks TRBD1, but there is no DNA to check that call. The germline V gene encodes CDR1 SGHTA and CDR2 FQGTGA. This CDR3 is 15 amino acids long. The CDR3 reads CASGQLGLPDNEQFF.

This chain links TRBV11-3 with TRBJ2-1. This CDR3 region has 13 residues. CDR1 is SGHNT and CDR2 is YENEEA in the germline V gene. This CDR3 reads CASSFSRYNEQFF.

The V gene is TRBV4-1, the J gene TRBJ2-4. In germline, CDR1 is MGHRA, CDR2 YSYEKL. CDR3 length: 17 residues. CDR3 loop: CASSQGSGRPTKNIQYF.

V usage is TRBV12-3 or TRBV12-4 and J usage is TRBJ2-6; the D call of TRBD1 rests on TCRdb alone, since no DNA is present to check it. This CDR3 spans 16 amino acids. CDR3 amino acids: CASSPGRGSGANVLTF.

V is TRBV29-1 and J is TRBJ2-5. This CDR3 has 12 amino acids. Germline lookup yields CDR1 SQVTM and CDR2 ANQGSEA. The CDR3 region is CSVKGSWETQYF.

The V and J genes are TRBV7-9 and TRBJ2-1; TCRdb lists TRBD2, though no DNA is available to test this call. The CDR3 has 14 residues. Per germline, CDR1 SEHNR and CDR2 FQNEAQ (reference sequence). The CDR3 sequence is CANVPGTSYNEQFF.

The chain combines TRBV18 with TRBJ1-4. Germline V gives CDR1 KGHSH, CDR2 LQKENI. The CDR3 length is 15 residues. The CDR3 here is CASSSDGQRNEKLFF.

The chain links TRBV27 to TRBJ2-3; TCRdb gives TRBD2 as the D gene, but with no DNA this cannot be confirmed. The CDR3 extends over 15 amino acids. Germline CDR1 MNHEY, CDR2 SMNVEV (reference sequence). CDR3: CASSRSGRVTDTQYF.

The chain employs TRBV7-9 and TRBJ2-5. Germline V gene lookup returns CDR1 SEHNR and CDR2 FQNEAQ (reference sequence). CDR3 size: 12 residues. CDR3 protein: CASSLVWTTQYF.

The rearrangement uses TRBV20-1 and TRBJ2-4; the TCRdb call, TRBD2, lacks DNA for checking. This CDR3 contains 13 residues. The germline gives CDR1 DFQATT, CDR2 SNEGSKA (reference sequence). The CDR3 here is CSATSGSGNIQYF.

The chain recombines TRBV24-1 with TRBJ1-2; the D call from TCRdb, TRBD1, cannot be confirmed without DNA. In germline, CDR1 is KGHDR, CDR2 SFDVKD. The CDR3 runs 11 residues. CDR3 region: CATSGGVGYTF.

The chain employs TRBV5-1 and TRBJ2-2; TCRdb outputs TRBD2, but without DNA this stays unchecked. Germline assignment: CDR1 SGHRS and CDR2 YFSETQ. The CDR3 sequence is 18 residues long. CDR3 loop: CASSPKTSGGANTGELFF.

V gene TRBV20-1 combines with J gene TRBJ2-3; checking the TCRdb D call of TRBD1 is not possible without DNA. The CDR3 sequence is 15 residues long. Germline-derived CDR1 and CDR2 are DFQATT and SNEGSKA (reference sequence). CDR3 loop: CSKSPGTGGTDTQYF.

V gene TRBV24-1 combines with J gene TRBJ2-3; the TCRdb D gene call, TRBD1, has no DNA to confirm it. The CDR3 sequence is 17 residues long. CDR1 is KGHDR and CDR2 is SFDVKD in the germline V gene. The CDR3 reads CATSDSGGFSGTDTQYF.